This TCR beta chain is drawn from a study of cytomegalovirus exposure and HLA in healthy donors. Study-wide findings and caveats: When presence/absence was analysed, sequencing depth was taken to be roughly uniform across donors. A later analysis reportedly found that, within productive TCRs, an Asian-associated ancestry cluster had fewer N-insertions than the mean observed across the roughly 700 donors.

This clone occurred a few times. Its matching antigen is unknown. 13 Jbeta primers and 60 Vbeta primers were used for the PCR. The data were produced by immunoSEQ multiplex PCR, yet TCRdb's version contains in-frame clones alone and is incomplete. The sample records about 110,000 clones, under 85% being singletons. The CDR3 is 12 amino acids. Germline V CDR1 and CDR2: SGHVS, FNYEAQ. V lost 2 bases, J lost 7 bases, and 9 bases lay in between. The receptor's source is a woman in her 40s in good health and CMV-seropositive. V and J are TRBV7-6 and TRBJ2-7, with TRBD2 as a possible D gene (7 bases). Source material: PBMCs. DNA for the CDR3: TGTGCCAGCAGCTTAAGGGGGGGTGAGCAGTACTTC. It yields the protein CASSLRGGEQYF.